This T cell receptor beta chain was captured by sequencing in a study of cytomegalovirus exposure and HLA in healthy donors. Study-wide results and limits: Looking again later, the authors saw that most CMV-associated TCR beta chains seemed HLA-restricted.

PCR involved 60 Vbeta and 13 Jbeta primers. Clones were sequenced by immunoSEQ multiplex PCR, and TCRdb holds only the in-frame ones, with some missing. The data hold 150,000 to 200,000 clones, with roughly three quarters observed a single time. Germline V lookup: CDR1 MNHEY, CDR2 SMNVEV (reference sequence). V gave up 6 bases and J gave up 4 bases, with 13 bases separating them. The CDR3 extends over 14 amino acids. Concerning this clone: Its antigen is still unknown.

V and J are TRBV27 and TRBJ2-1, with D possibly TRBD2 on 5 matching bases. The sequenced sample was PBMCs. This TCR was recovered from a male donor in good health and CMV-seropositive. The CDR3 DNA reads TGTGCCAGCAGATCCAGCCCGGGGTACAATGAGCAGTTCTTC. Its protein is CASRSSPGYNEQFF.